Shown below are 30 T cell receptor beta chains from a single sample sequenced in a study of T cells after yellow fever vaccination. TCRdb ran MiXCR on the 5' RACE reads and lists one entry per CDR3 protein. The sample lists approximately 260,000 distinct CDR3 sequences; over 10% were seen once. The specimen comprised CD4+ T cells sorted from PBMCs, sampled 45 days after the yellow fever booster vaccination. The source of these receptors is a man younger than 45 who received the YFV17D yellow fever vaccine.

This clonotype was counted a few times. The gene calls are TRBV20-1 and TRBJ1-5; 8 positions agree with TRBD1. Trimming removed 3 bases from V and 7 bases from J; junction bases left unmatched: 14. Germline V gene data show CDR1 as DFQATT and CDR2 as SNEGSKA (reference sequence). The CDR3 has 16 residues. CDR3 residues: CSASPVGQGSWQPQHF. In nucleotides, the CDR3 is TGCAGTGCTAGCCCGGTAGGACAGGGAAGTTGGCAGCCCCAGCATTTT.

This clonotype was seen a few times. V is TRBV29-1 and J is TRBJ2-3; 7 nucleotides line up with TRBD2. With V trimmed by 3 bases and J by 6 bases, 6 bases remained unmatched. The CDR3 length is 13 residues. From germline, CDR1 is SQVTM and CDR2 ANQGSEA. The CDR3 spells CSVDRHSGDTQYF. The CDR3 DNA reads TGCAGCGTTGACCGACATAGCGGGGATACGCAGTATTTT.

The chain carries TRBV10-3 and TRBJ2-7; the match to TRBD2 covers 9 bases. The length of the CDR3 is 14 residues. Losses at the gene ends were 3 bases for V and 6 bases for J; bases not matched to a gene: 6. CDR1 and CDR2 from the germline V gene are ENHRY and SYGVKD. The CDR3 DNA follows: TGTGCCATCAGTGATAGCGGGAGCCTAGGCGAGCAGTACTTC. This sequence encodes CAISDSGSLGEQYF.

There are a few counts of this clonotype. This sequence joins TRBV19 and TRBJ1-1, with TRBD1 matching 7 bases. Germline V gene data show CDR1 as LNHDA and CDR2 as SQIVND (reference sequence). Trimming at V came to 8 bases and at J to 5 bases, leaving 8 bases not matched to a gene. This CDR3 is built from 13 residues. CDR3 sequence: CASSQGVITEAFF. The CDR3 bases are TGTGCCAGTTCCCAGGGGGTAATAACTGAAGCTTTCTTT.

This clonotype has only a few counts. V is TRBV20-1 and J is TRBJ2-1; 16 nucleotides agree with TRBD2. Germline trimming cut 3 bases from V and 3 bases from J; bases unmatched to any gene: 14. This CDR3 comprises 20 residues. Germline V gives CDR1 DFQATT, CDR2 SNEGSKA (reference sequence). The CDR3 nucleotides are TGCAGTGCTAGTCCCCCCCCGGGACTAGCGGGAGGGCACCTCTACAATGAGCAGTTCTTC. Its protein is CSASPPPGLAGGHLYNEQFF.

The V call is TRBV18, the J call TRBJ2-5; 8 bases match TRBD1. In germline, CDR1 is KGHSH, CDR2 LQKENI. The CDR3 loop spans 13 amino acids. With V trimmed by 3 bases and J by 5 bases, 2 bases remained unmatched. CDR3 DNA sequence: TGTGCCAGCTCACCGCGACAGGGGGAGACCCAGTACTTC. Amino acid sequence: CASSPRQGETQYF.

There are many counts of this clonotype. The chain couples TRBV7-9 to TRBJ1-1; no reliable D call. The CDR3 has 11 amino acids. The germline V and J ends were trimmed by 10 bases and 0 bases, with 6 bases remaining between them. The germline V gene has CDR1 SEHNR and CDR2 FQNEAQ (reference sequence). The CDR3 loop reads CATAVNTEAFF. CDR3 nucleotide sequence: TGTGCCACCGCGGTGAACACTGAAGCTTTCTTT.

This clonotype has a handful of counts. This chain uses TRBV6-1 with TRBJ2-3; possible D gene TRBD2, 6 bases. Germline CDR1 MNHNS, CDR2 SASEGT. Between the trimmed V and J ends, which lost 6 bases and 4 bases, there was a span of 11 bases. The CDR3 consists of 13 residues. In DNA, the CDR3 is TGTGCCAGCAGGGAGGGCCACCCAGATACGCAGTATTTT. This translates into CASREGHPDTQYF.

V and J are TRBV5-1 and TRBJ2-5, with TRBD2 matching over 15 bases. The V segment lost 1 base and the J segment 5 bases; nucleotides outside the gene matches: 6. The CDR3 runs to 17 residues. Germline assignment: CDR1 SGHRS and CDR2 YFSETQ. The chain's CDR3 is CASSLRTSGRAGETQYF. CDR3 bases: TGCGCCAGCAGCTTGCGGACTAGCGGGAGGGCCGGGGAGACCCAGTACTTC.

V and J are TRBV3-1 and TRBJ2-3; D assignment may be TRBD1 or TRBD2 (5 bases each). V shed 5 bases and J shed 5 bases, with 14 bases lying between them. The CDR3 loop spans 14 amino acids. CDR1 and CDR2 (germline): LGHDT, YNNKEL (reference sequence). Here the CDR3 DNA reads TGTGCCAGCAGCTTCGGGACCAGGCAAGATACGCAGTATTTT. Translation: CASSFGTRQDTQYF.

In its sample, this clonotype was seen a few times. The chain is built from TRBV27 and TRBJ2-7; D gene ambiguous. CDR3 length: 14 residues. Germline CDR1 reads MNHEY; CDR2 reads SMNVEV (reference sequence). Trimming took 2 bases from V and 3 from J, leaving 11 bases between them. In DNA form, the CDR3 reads TGTGCCAGCAGTTTAAACGGGCCTTTCTACGAGCAGTACTTC. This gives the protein CASSLNGPFYEQYF.

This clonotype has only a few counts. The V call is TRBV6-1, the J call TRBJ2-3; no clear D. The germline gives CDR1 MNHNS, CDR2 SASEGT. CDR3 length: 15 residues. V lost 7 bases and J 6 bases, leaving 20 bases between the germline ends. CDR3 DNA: TGTGCCAGCACCATAACGGCCTTTCAGACGGATACGCAGTATTTT. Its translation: CASTITAFQTDTQYF.

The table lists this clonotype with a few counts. This CDR3 is CASSLGAGSLRETQYF. CDR3 nucleotides: TGTGCCAGCAGCTTAGGAGCAGGTTCTCTCCGGGAGACCCAGTACTTC. V gene TRBV5-6 combines with J gene TRBJ2-5; no reliable D call. Looked up from germline, CDR1 is SGHDT and CDR2 is YYEEEE. The CDR3 extends over 16 amino acids. The V gene lost 2 bases and the J gene lost 5 bases, with 19 bases spanning the gap.

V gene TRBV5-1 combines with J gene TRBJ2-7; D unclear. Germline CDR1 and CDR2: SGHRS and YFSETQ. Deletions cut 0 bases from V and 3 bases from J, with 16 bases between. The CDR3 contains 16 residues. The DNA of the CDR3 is TGCGCCAGCAGCTTGGGAGGCTCCCTAAGTGGCTACGAGCAGTACTTC. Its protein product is CASSLGGSLSGYEQYF.

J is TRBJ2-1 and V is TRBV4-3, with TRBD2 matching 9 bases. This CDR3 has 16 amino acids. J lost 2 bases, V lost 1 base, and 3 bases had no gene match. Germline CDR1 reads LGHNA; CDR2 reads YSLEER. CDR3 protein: CASSQVGGRAYNEQFF. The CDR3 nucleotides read TGCGCCAGCAGCCAAGTTGGCGGGAGGGCCTACAATGAGCAGTTCTTC.

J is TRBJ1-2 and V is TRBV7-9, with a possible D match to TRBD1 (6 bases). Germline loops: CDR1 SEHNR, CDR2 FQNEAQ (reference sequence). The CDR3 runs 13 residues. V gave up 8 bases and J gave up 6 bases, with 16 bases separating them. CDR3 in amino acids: CASRRGTQDGYTF. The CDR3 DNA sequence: TGTGCCAGCCGGAGGGGGACCCAGGATGGCTACACCTTC.

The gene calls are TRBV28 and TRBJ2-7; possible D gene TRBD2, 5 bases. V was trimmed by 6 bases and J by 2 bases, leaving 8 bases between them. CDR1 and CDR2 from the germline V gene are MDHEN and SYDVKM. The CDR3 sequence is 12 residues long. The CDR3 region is CASRSGPYEQYF. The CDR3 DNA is TGTGCCAGCAGGAGCGGCCCCTACGAGCAGTACTTC.

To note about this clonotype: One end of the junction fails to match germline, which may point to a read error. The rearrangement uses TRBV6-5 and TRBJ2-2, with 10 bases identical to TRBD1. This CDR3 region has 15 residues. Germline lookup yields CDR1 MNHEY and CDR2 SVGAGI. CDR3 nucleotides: TGTGACAGCAGTTGGCGGACAGGGGGAACCGGGGAGCTGTTTTTT. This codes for CDSSWRTGGTGELFF.

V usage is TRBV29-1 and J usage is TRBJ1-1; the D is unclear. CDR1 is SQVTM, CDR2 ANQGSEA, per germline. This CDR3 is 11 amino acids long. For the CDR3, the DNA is TGCTCCAGCGCAGTGAACACTGAAGCTTTCTTT. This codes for CSSAVNTEAFF.

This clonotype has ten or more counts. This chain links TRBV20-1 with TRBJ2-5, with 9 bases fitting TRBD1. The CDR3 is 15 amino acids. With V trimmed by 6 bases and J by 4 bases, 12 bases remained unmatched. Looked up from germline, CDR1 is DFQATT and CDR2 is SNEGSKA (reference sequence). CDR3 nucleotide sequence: TGCAGTGCCGCTTGGACAGGGGAGTGGGTAGAGACCCAGTACTTC. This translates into CSAAWTGEWVETQYF.

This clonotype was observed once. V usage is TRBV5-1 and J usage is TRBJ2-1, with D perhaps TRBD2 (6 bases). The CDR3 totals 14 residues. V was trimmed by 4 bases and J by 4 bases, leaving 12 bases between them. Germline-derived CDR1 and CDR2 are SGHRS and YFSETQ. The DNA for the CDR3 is TGCGCCAGCAGCCCGAGTAGCGGTTACAATGAGCAGTTCTTC. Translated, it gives CASSPSSGYNEQFF.

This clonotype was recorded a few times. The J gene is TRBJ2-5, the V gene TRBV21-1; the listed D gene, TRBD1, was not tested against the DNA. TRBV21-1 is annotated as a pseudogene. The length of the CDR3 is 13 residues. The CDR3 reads CASSIRGGQTQYF. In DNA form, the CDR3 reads TGTGCCAGCAGCATACGGGGCGGGCAGACCCAGTACTTC.

The CDR3 spells CASNTTGRNSGNTIYF. The CDR3 DNA is TGCGCCAGCAACACGACAGGTCGAAACTCTGGAAACACCATATATTTT. V is TRBV10-1 and J is TRBJ1-3, with D perhaps matching TRBD1 (6 bases). The CDR3 loop spans 16 amino acids. V shed 7 bases and J shed 0 bases, with 16 bases lying between them. Germline values: CDR1 WNHNN, CDR2 SYGVQD (reference sequence).

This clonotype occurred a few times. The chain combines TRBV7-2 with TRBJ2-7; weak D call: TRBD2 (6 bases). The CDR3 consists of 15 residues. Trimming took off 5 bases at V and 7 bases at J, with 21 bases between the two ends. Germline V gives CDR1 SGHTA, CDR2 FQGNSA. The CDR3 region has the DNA TGTGCCAGCAGCCGTTCCAACGGGGGTACTGGGGAGCAGTACTTC. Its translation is CASSRSNGGTGEQYF.

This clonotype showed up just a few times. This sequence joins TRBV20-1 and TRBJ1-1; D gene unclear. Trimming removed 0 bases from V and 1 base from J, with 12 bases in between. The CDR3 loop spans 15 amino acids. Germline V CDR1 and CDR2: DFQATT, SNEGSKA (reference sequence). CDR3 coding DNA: TGCAGTGCTAGAGATCATCGGGGTACGAACACTGAAGCTTTCTTT. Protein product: CSARDHRGTNTEAFF.

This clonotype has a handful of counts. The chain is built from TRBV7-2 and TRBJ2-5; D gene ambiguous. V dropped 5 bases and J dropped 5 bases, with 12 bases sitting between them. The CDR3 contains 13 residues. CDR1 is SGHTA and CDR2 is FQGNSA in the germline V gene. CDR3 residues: CASSPHVYETQYF. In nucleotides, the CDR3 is TGTGCCAGCAGCCCCCATGTGTACGAGACCCAGTACTTC.

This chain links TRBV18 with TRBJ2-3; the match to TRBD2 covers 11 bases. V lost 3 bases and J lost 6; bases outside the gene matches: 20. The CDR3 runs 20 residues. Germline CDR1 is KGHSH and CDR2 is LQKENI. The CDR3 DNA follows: TGTGCCAGCTCACCCCGTGGGGGTACTAGCGGGAGTCTCTCAATGGATACGCAGTATTTT. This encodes CASSPRGGTSGSLSMDTQYF.

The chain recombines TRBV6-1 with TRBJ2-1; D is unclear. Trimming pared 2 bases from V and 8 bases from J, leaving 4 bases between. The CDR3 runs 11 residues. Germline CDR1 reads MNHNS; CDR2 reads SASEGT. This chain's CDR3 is CASSEPHEQFF. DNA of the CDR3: TGTGCCAGCAGTGAACCCCATGAGCAGTTCTTC.

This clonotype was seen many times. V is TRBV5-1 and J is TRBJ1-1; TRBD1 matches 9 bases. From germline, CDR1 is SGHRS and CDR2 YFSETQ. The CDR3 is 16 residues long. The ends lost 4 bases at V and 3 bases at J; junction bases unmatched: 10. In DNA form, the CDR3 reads TGCGCCAGCAGCGCACGAACAGGGGGCGTGGACACTGAAGCTTTCTTT. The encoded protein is CASSARTGGVDTEAFF.

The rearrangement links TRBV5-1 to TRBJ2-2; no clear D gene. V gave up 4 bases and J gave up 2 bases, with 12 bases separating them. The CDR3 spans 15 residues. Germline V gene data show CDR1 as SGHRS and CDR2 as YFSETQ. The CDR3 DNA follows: TGCGCCAGCAGCGCGGCACAGCGTAACACCGGGGAGCTGTTTTTT. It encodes CASSAAQRNTGELFF. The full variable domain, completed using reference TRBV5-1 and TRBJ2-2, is KAGVTQTPRYLIKTRGQQVTLSCSPISGHRSVSWYQQTPGQGLQFLFEYFSETQRNKGNFPGRFSGRQFSNSRSEMNVSTLELGDSALYLCASSAAQRNTGELFFGEGSRLTVL.